Following are 3 T cell receptor beta chains from one sample sequenced in a study of OX40 agonist ivuxolimab in advanced cancers. Repertoires were generated with immunoSEQ multiplex PCR, while TCRdb's copy carries only in-frame clones and drops some. The sample includes about 40,000 clones, approximately 90% of them seen just once. This specimen was CD4+ or CD8+ T cells sorted from blood, taken in a trial of the OX40 agonist ivuxolimab. These receptors all stem from an adult with an advanced solid tumor such as melanoma, head and neck, liver or kidney cancer.

This chain links TRBV20-1 with TRBJ2-7; D ambiguous. Germline V CDR1 and CDR2: DFQATT, SNEGSKA (reference sequence). CDR3 length: 11 residues. Deletions cut 6 bases from V and 0 bases from J, with 6 bases between. CDR3 sequence reads: CSAPVSYEQYF. CDR3 bases: TGCAGTGCCCCCGTCTCCTACGAGCAGTACTTC.

The chain uses TRBV21-1 and TRBJ1-2; TRBD1 reflects the table's D call only, with no check against the DNA. TRBV21-1 is marked as a pseudogene. This CDR3 has 13 amino acids. The CDR3 DNA is TGTGCCAGCAGCCCCCGGACAGGCTATGGCTACACCTTC. The encoded protein is CASSPRTGYGYTF.

V is TRBV9 and J is TRBJ2-5; D tentatively reads TRBD1 or TRBD2 (5 bases each). Judging by the DNA end, TRBJ2-7 fits better; the J call may be wrong. This CDR3 has 15 residues. From germline, CDR1 is SGDLS and CDR2 YYNGEE. CDR3 DNA: TGTGCCAGCAGCGTAGGGTGGGGACCACCCTACGAGCAGTACTTC. Amino acids: CASSVGWGPPYEQYF.